This TCR beta chain was sequenced during a study of CD8+ T cells in alopecia areata. Study-level points and caveats: Scalp sample sequencing also detects resident alphabeta T cells of normal skin.

Germline CDR1 SQVTM, CDR2 ANQGSEA. The CDR3 sequence is 11 residues long. Trimming removed 6 bases from V and 10 bases from J, with 15 bases in between. Extracted from the samples, RNA was reverse transcribed into cDNA to serve as the sequencing template. The method was immunoSEQ multiplex PCR; TCRdb's version includes in-frame clones alone and lacks a portion of them. The table lists approximately 180,000 clones, about 63% of them singletons, with 14% to 15% in the top ten. About this clone itself: The antigen remains unidentified.

The source was CD4+ T cells sorted from blood, collected at week 0. This chain links TRBV29-1 with TRBJ1-1; D possibly corresponds to TRBD1 (6 bases). This clonotype was obtained from a human donor with alopecia areata. This CDR3 is CSVDSGTRAFF. For the CDR3, the DNA is TGCAGCGTAGATTCCGGGACACGAGCTTTCTTT.